This T cell receptor (beta chain) was profiled in a study of T cell repertoires in cytomegalovirus infection. Study overall: Used in the study were CMV epitopes, some recently identified and HLA-C-restricted, others well-studied and HLA-B-restricted. CMV infection and matching HLA type were both indicated by public TCR beta signatures.

Study-level points and caveats: HLA-C-restricted TCR beta clonotypes specific for CMV led the ex vivo response. Frequencies of public TCR beta families were cumulated, and this identified carriers of CMV plus the relevant HLA.

This clonotype is medium-sized by share. Its antigen is still unknown. Each CDR3 protein gets one entry after TCRdb re-called the reads with MiXCR. Counted here are about a million distinct CDR3 sequences, around 32% occurring once; the ten biggest clones make up under 15%. The CDR3 has 13 residues. Looked up from germline, CDR1 is MDHEN and CDR2 is SYDVKM. Deletions cut 5 bases from V and 4 bases from J, with 11 bases between. V is TRBV28 and J is TRBJ1-2, with D uncertain. This specimen was cultured CD8+ T cells from PBMCs, taken from culture after CMV antigen stimulation. This receptor was taken from a human donor in good health (CMV status not recorded). Some clones in this sample may be carry-over from other donors' samples. CDR3 loop: CASSIRRIYGYTF. The CDR3 nucleotides are TGTGCCAGCAGTATCCGACGGATCTATGGCTACACCTTC.